This T cell receptor beta chain emerged from a study of blood T cell repertoires in COVID-19. Study-level background: PBMCs, B-cell-depleted T cells, or T cells provided the cDNA or gDNA that made up the material.

The data were produced by immunoSEQ multiplex PCR, yet TCRdb's version contains in-frame clones alone and is incomplete. The data contain roughly 200,000 clones, around 89% of them singletons. This CDR3 has 13 amino acids. Germline V gives CDR1 WSHSY, CDR2 SAAADI. Between the trimmed V and J ends, which lost 6 bases and 4 bases, there was a span of 10 bases. Enrollees, about 18 to 95 years old, lived in some 24 US areas. The recovered donors of Cohort 3 showed two negative PCRs, clearance, or symptom resolution. Material: PBMCs or T cells enriched from blood (not recorded which). V and J are TRBV10-2 and TRBJ1-5; D is undetermined. This sequence originates from a woman under 40 who had recovered from COVID-19. The CDR3 nucleotides read TGCGCCAGCAGCGATTGGAGGAATCAGCCCCAGCATTTT. Translating gives CASSDWRNQPQHF.